The 26 T cell receptor beta chains below come from one sample, sequenced in a study of Ad26.COV2.S vaccination and SARS-CoV-2 variants. Sequencing used immunoSEQ multiplex PCR; TCRdb keeps in-frame clones, though not all of them. The sample lists about 350,000 clones; roughly 84% were seen once. The treatment here: approximately 18 received Ad26.COV2.S at low or high dose, single or two shots; roughly five received placebo; per-sample allocation not given. Material that was analyzed had been drawn on day 63 after the first vaccine or placebo injection. The source material was peripheral blood, sampled in a trial of Ad26.COV2.S vaccine versus placebo. These receptors originate from a person aged 18-60 years who received the Ad26.COV2.S COVID-19 vaccine or a placebo.

The J gene is TRBJ2-7, the V gene TRBV3-1 (or the pseudogene TRBV3-2); TRBD2 matches at 9 bases. The junction had 5 bases not matched to a gene; V was cut back by 4 bases and J by 4 bases. The CDR3 extends over 14 amino acids. From germline, CDR1 is LGHDT and CDR2 YNNKEL (reference sequence). The CDR3 sequence is CASSLSGRAYEQYF. In DNA, the CDR3 is TGTGCCAGCAGCCTTAGCGGGAGAGCTTACGAGCAGTACTTC.

V is TRBV11-2 and J is TRBJ2-5; 11 positions match TRBD2. The ends lost 5 bases at V and 5 bases at J; junction bases unmatched: 7. The CDR3 loop spans 15 amino acids. Germline V gene lookup returns CDR1 SGHAT and CDR2 FQNNGV. CDR3 in amino acids: CASSRDSGGAETQYF. CDR3 coding DNA: TGTGCCAGCAGCCGGGATAGCGGGGGGGCGGAGACCCAGTACTTC. Using reference TRBV11-2 and TRBJ2-5 for the parts outside the CDR3, the full variable domain is EAGVAQSPRYKIIEKRQSVAFWCNPISGHATLYWYQQILGQGPKLLIQFQNNGVVDDSQLPKDRFSAERLKGVDSTLKIQPAKLEDSAVYLCASSRDSGGAETQYFGPGTRLLVL.

The gene calls are TRBV6-5 and TRBJ1-1; D gene unclear. Trimming left V 6 bases short and J 0 bases short, with 8 bases between. Germline V gene sequence: CDR1 MNHEY, CDR2 SVGAGI. CDR3 length: 13 amino acids. The CDR3 region has the DNA TGTGCCAGCAGGAAGGGAATGAACACTGAAGCTTTCTTT. Its protein product is CASRKGMNTEAFF.

This clone was picked up a small number of times. The chain recombines TRBV19 with TRBJ1-5; 11 bases line up with TRBD1. Germline assignment: CDR1 LNHDA and CDR2 SQIVND (reference sequence). The V segment lost 4 bases and the J segment 4 bases; nucleotides outside the gene matches: 9. This CDR3 comprises 17 residues. This CDR3 is CASSTPDRGQPNQPQHF. The CDR3 bases are TGTGCCAGTAGTACCCCGGACAGGGGGCAGCCTAATCAGCCCCAGCATTTT.

The CDR3 bases are TGTGCCAGCAGTGAATCCACCTCCTACGAGCAGTACTTC. Protein sequence: CASSESTSYEQYF. The J gene is TRBJ2-7, the V gene TRBV25-1, with D unclear. Germline CDR1 reads MGHDK; CDR2 reads SYGVNS. CDR3 size: 13 residues. V was cut by 1 base and J by 0 bases, with 4 bases left in between.

The gene calls are TRBV27 and TRBJ2-3, with 8 bases lining up with TRBD1. CDR3 length equals 18 residues. Germline loops: CDR1 MNHEY, CDR2 SMNVEV (reference sequence). The J segment lost 1 base and the V segment lost 0 bases, leaving 9 bases of the junction unmatched. This CDR3 is CASSLSQQGVTGTDTQYF. The CDR3 coding sequence is TGTGCCAGCAGTTTATCCCAACAGGGGGTGACCGGCACAGATACGCAGTATTTT.

CDR3 protein: CASSLNSGFNNEQFF. DNA of the CDR3: TGCGCCAGCAGCTTGAATAGCGGGTTCAACAATGAGCAGTTCTTC. The rearrangement links TRBV5-1 to TRBJ2-1, with 7 bases lining up with TRBD2. The germline CDR1 and CDR2 sequences are SGHRS and YFSETQ. The CDR3 extends over 15 amino acids. The trim removed 1 base at V and 5 bases at J, leaving 6 bases unmatched.

The J gene is TRBJ2-7, the V gene TRBV15; D may be TRBD2 (6 bases). CDR1 is LNHNV, CDR2 YYDKDF, per germline (reference sequence). V dropped 5 bases and J dropped 7 bases, with 24 bases sitting between them. This CDR3 comprises 16 residues. CDR3 residues: CATSSYTGTFSREQYF. The CDR3 DNA sequence: TGTGCCACCAGCTCCTACACCGGGACTTTCTCGCGAGAGCAGTACTTC.

The sample holds one count of this clone. The rearrangement links TRBV7-6 to TRBJ2-7; TRBD2 aligns across 9 bases. The CDR3 runs to 15 residues. Germline V gene sequence: CDR1 SGHVS, CDR2 FNYEAQ. Trimming at V came to 5 bases and at J to 2 bases, leaving 7 bases not matched to a gene. CDR3 in DNA: TGTGCCAGCAGCGCAGGAGCTAGCGGGGCCTACGAGCAGTACTTC. Translating gives CASSAGASGAYEQYF. Full variable domain (outside the CDR3, taken from reference TRBV7-6 and TRBJ2-7): GAGVSQSPRYKVTKRGQDVALRCDPISGHVSLYWYRQALGQGPEFLTYFNYEAQQDKSGLPNDRFSAERPEGSISTLTIQRTEQRDSAMYRCASSAGASGAYEQYFGPGTRLTVT.

The chain employs TRBV7-2 and TRBJ2-3, with D perhaps being TRBD1 or TRBD2 (7 bases each). Trimming shortened V by 1 base and J by 5 bases, and 16 bases separated the two germline ends. CDR1 and CDR2 from the germline V gene are SGHTA and FQGNSA. The CDR3 extends over 16 amino acids. The CDR3 DNA is TGTGCCAGCAGCTTAGTTTGGGCAGGGGGGGTAGATACGCAGTATTTT. Protein: CASSLVWAGGVDTQYF.

The CDR3 loop is CASSMRVNTEAFF. The DNA of the CDR3 is TGTGCCAGTAGTATGAGGGTGAACACTGAAGCTTTCTTT. This sequence joins TRBV19 and TRBJ1-1; unclear D gene. This CDR3 has 13 residues. Germline lookup yields CDR1 LNHDA and CDR2 SQIVND (reference sequence). With 3 bases removed from V and 0 bases from J, the gap between germline ends came to 5 bases.

This chain links TRBV7-9 with TRBJ1-2, with unresolved D. This CDR3 is built from 14 residues. Trimming stripped 5 bases from V and 2 bases from J, with 12 bases between. The germline V gene has CDR1 SEHNR and CDR2 FQNEAQ (reference sequence). CDR3 in amino acids: CASSRSGSNYGYTF. The CDR3 bases are TGTGCCAGCAGCCGTTCAGGTTCAAACTATGGCTACACCTTC.

J is TRBJ2-1 and V is TRBV10-1; D perhaps matches TRBD1 (6 bases). Trimming shortened V by 9 bases and J by 7 bases, and 16 bases separated the two germline ends. Germline V gene sequence: CDR1 WNHNN, CDR2 SYGVQD (reference sequence). This CDR3 is 13 amino acids long. CDR3 sequence: CARLMDRGNEQFF. The CDR3 bases are TGCGCCAGACTGATGGACAGAGGGAATGAGCAGTTCTTC.

This chain links TRBV5-1 with TRBJ1-1; tentative D call: TRBD1 (6 bases). The CDR3 has 16 amino acids. CDR1 is SGHRS, CDR2 YFSETQ, per germline. Trimming removed 7 bases at V and 3 bases at J, with 22 bases between. In DNA form, the CDR3 reads TGCGCCAGCGCTGGAGGCGGGGGGCGGGTTGACACTGAAGCTTTCTTT. Protein product: CASAGGGGRVDTEAFF. Complete variable domain (other parts from reference TRBV5-1 and TRBJ1-1): KAGVTQTPRYLIKTRGQQVTLSCSPISGHRSVSWYQQTPGQGLQFLFEYFSETQRNKGNFPGRFSGRQFSNSRSEMNVSTLELGDSALYLCASAGGGGRVDTEAFFGQGTRLTVV.

This clone was seen just once. The gene calls are TRBV28 and TRBJ2-7; D could derive from TRBD1 or TRBD2 (6 bases each). In germline, CDR1 is MDHEN, CDR2 SYDVKM. The CDR3 has 16 amino acids. Trimming removed 7 bases from V and 3 bases from J, with 22 bases in between. In DNA form, the CDR3 reads TGTGCCAGCACCCCAATTGTCGGGGGCGCTTTCTACGAGCAGTACTTC. Protein product: CASTPIVGGAFYEQYF.

This clone was detected once. The chain joins TRBV27 to TRBJ2-1, with D perhaps TRBD2 (6 bases). The V and J ends lost 9 bases and 7 bases respectively, with 19 bases between them. This CDR3 has 14 residues. CDR1 is MNHEY, CDR2 SMNVEV, per germline (reference sequence). As DNA, the CDR3 is TGTGCCAGTTCCCGCCCGGGGGTCGGGAATGAGCAGTTCTTC. Translating gives CASSRPGVGNEQFF.

J is TRBJ2-5 and V is TRBV3-1 (or the pseudogene TRBV3-2); D not certain. Trimming cost V 1 base and J 4 bases, with 10 bases left between them. Per the germline V gene, CDR1 is LGHDT and CDR2 is YNNKEL (reference sequence). The CDR3 totals 14 residues. The CDR3 DNA reads as TGTGCCAGCAGCCAAGCTCAGAGCAGAGAGACCCAGTACTTC. Residues: CASSQAQSRETQYF.

The rearrangement joins TRBV28 to TRBJ1-1; D may be TRBD1 (5 bases). CDR1 MDHEN and CDR2 SYDVKM come from the germline V gene. The CDR3 sequence is 12 residues long. Trimming pared 3 bases from V and 11 bases from J, leaving 13 bases between. The chain's CDR3 is CASSFELRGAFF. CDR3 nucleotide sequence: TGTGCCAGCAGTTTTGAACTGCGGGGCGCTTTCTTT.

The chain uses TRBV10-2 and TRBJ2-7; 11 positions agree with TRBD1. The CDR3 length is 15 residues. CDR1 and CDR2 from the germline V gene are WSHSY and SAAADI. The V and J ends lost 7 bases and 5 bases, in that order; junction bases with no gene match: 10. DNA of the CDR3: TGCGCCAGCACAAGACCGGGACAGGGGGTCCACGAGCAGTACTTC. Protein sequence: CASTRPGQGVHEQYF.

V and J are TRBV5-1 and TRBJ1-1; no definite D call. The CDR3 runs to 15 residues. Deletions cut 2 bases from V and 1 base from J, with 12 bases between. CDR1 is SGHRS, CDR2 YFSETQ, per germline. CDR3 loop: CASSFKANRNTEAFF. In DNA form, the CDR3 reads TGCGCCAGCAGCTTTAAGGCAAACAGGAACACTGAAGCTTTCTTT.

The chain links TRBV11-2 to TRBJ1-6; 7 bases agree with TRBD1. Trimming at V came to 7 bases and at J to 10 bases, leaving 10 bases not matched to a gene. This CDR3 is built from 14 residues. Germline CDR1 SGHAT, CDR2 FQNNGV. CDR3 amino acids: CASTQGGSGSPLHF. DNA of the CDR3: TGTGCCAGCACCCAGGGGGGGAGCGGATCACCCCTCCACTTT. The full variable domain, rest sourced from reference TRBV11-2 and TRBJ1-6, is EAGVAQSPRYKIIEKRQSVAFWCNPISGHATLYWYQQILGQGPKLLIQFQNNGVVDDSQLPKDRFSAERLKGVDSTLKIQPAKLEDSAVYLCASTQGGSGSPLHFGNGTRLTVT.

The genes are TRBV2 and TRBJ2-7; TRBD1 aligns across 7 bases. The V and J ends lost 6 bases and 1 base, in that order; junction bases with no gene match: 9. The CDR3 is 15 residues long. Looked up from germline, CDR1 is SNHLY and CDR2 is FYNNEI. The CDR3 DNA reads TGTGCCAGCAGGGCCGACAGGGCGACATCCTACGAGCAGTACTTC. Translating gives CASRADRATSYEQYF.

The CDR3: CASSSEGRVTDEQYF. In DNA, the CDR3 is TGCGCCAGCTCAAGTGAAGGAAGAGTGACCGACGAGCAGTACTTC. V is TRBV5-1 and J is TRBJ2-7; no clear D. The germline CDR1 and CDR2 sequences are SGHRS and YFSETQ. Trimming left V 7 bases short and J 5 bases short, with 22 bases between. The CDR3 has 15 amino acids.

Here the CDR3 DNA reads TGTGCCACCAGTGATCCCCGGACAGGGGGGATAGATACGCAGTATTTT. Protein sequence: CATSDPRTGGIDTQYF. The chain uses TRBV24-1 and TRBJ2-3, with 10 bases lining up with TRBD1. V lost 3 bases and J lost 5; bases outside the gene matches: 7. The CDR3 is 16 amino acids. The germline CDR1 and CDR2 sequences are KGHDR and SFDVKD.

The chain is built from TRBV6-5 and TRBJ1-1; D remains ambiguous. This CDR3 is 14 amino acids long. V was shortened by 5 bases and J by 2 bases, with 12 bases between the two germline ends. Germline CDR1 and CDR2: MNHEY and SVGAGI. The CDR3 DNA is TGTGCCAGCAGTATGGTACGGGAAAACACTGAAGCTTTCTTT. This translates into CASSMVRENTEAFF.

The J gene is TRBJ1-1, the V gene TRBV2; D possibly corresponds to TRBD1 (6 bases). The V gene's germline CDR1 is SNHLY and CDR2 FYNNEI. This CDR3 has 15 residues. Trimming stripped 7 bases from V and 1 base from J, with 16 bases between. The CDR3 nucleotides are TGTGCCAGCACCGAAGGGGGGGCAGGGAACACTGAAGCTTTCTTT. Amino acids: CASTEGGAGNTEAFF.